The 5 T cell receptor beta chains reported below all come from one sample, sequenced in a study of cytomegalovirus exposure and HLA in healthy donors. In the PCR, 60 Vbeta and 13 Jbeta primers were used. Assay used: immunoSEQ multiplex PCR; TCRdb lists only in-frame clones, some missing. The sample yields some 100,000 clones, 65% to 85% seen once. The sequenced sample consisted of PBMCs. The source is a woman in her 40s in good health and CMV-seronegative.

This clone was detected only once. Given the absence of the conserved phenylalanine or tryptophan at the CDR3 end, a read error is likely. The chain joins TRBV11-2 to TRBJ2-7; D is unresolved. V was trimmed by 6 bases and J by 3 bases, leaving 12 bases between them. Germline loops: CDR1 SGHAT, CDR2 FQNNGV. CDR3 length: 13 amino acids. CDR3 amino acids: CASRWAGSYEQYL. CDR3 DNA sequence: TGTGCCAGCAGGTGGGCTGGCAGCTACGAGCAGTACCTC.

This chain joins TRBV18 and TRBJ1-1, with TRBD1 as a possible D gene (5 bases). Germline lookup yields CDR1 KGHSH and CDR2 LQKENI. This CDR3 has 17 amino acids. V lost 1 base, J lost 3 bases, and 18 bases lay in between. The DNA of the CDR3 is TGTGCCAGCTCACCACGGGGGGTAGCTGGCCTGGACACTGAAGCTTTCTTT. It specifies CASSPRGVAGLDTEAFF.

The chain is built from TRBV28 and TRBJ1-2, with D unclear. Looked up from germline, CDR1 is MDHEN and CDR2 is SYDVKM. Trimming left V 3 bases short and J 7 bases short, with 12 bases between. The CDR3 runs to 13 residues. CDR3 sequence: CASSFRQATGYTF. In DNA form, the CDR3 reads TGTGCCAGCAGTTTCAGGCAGGCAACTGGCTACACCTTC.

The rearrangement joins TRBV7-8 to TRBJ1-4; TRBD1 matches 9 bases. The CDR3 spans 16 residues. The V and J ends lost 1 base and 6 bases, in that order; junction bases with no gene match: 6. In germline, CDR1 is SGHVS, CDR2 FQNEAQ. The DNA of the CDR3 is TGTGCCAGCAGCTTAGGTCGGACAGGGGTTTATGAAAAACTGTTTTTT. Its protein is CASSLGRTGVYEKLFF.

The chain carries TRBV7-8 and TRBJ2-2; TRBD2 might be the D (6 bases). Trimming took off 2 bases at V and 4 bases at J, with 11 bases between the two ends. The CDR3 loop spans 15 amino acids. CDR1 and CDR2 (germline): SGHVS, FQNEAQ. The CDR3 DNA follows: TGTGCCAGCAGCTTATTAGCGGAGTTCACCGGGGAGCTGTTTTTT. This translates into CASSLLAEFTGELFF.